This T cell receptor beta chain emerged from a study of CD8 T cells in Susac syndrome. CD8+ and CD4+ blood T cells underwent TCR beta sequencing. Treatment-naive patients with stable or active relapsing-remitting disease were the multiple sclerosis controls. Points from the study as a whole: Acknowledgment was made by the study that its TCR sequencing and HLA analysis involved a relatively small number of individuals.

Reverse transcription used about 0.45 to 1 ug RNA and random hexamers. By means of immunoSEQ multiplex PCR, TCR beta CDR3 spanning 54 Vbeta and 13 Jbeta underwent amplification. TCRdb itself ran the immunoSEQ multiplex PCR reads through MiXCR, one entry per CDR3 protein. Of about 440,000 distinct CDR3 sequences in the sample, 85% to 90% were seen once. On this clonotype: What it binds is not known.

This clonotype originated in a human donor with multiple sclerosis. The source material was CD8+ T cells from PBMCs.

The CDR3 loop is CAISERKAGQTQETQYF. The DNA of the CDR3 is TGTGCCATCAGTGAGCGGAAAGCGGGACAGACTCAAGAGACCCAGTACTTC. The chain links TRBV10-3 to TRBJ2-5, with D perhaps TRBD1 or TRBD2 (7 bases each). CDR1 is ENHRY, CDR2 SYGVKD, per germline. The CDR3 totals 17 residues. V was cut by 2 bases and J by 2 bases, with 18 bases left in between.